In its sample, the clone carrying this T cell receptor beta chain was seen a few times. This sample was taken from a study of T cells in localized non-small cell lung cancer. The repertoire was sequenced with immunoSEQ multiplex PCR; TCRdb's copy has only in-frame clones and lacks some. The data hold about 41,000 clones, with 85% to 90% observed a single time. The CDR3 is 15 amino acids. In germline, CDR1 is SGHRS, CDR2 YFSETQ. V was cut by 4 bases and J by 5 bases, with 18 bases left in between. The clonotype originates from a woman between 18 and 55 years old with stage III lung adenocarcinoma. The chain combines TRBV5-1 with TRBJ2-5; D is perhaps TRBD2 (5 bases). The source was peripheral blood, collected before any cancer treatment. CDR3 protein: CASSPWAGDRETQYF. In DNA, the CDR3 is TGCGCCAGCAGCCCCTGGGCCGGGGATCGGGAGACCCAGTACTTC.